The 2 T cell receptor beta chains below all came from one sample that was sequenced in a study of OX40 agonist ivuxolimab in advanced cancers. The method was immunoSEQ multiplex PCR; TCRdb's version includes in-frame clones alone and lacks a portion of them. Among tens of thousands of clones listed, under 90% were seen once. The material sequenced was CD4+ or CD8+ T cells sorted from blood, taken in a trial of the OX40 agonist ivuxolimab. These receptors all come from an adult with an advanced solid tumor such as melanoma, head and neck, liver or kidney cancer.

The genes are TRBV9 and TRBJ2-2; 9 bases match TRBD2. Per the germline V gene, CDR1 is SGDLS and CDR2 is YYNGEE. This CDR3 comprises 15 residues. The V and J ends lost 3 bases and 3 bases, in that order; junction bases with no gene match: 3. The CDR3 nucleotides read TGTGCCAGCAGCGCCCAGCGGGAGGACACCGGGGAGCTGTTTTTT. It codes for CASSAQREDTGELFF.

This clone was counted once. This chain links TRBV27 with TRBJ2-3; TRBD2 agrees at 9 bases. The CDR3 runs 16 residues. The germline gives CDR1 MNHEY, CDR2 SMNVEV (reference sequence). Trimming took 0 bases from V and 2 from J; bases not matched to a gene: 3. The CDR3 is CASSLSAGGNTDTQYF. The CDR3, as DNA: TGTGCCAGCAGTTTATCGGCGGGAGGGAACACAGATACGCAGTATTTT.